This T cell receptor (beta chain) was obtained from a study of response to subunit inactivated influenza vaccine. Study-wide points: New T cells are recruited in small numbers by each seasonal influenza vaccination, according to the authors' suggestion.

TCRdb ran MiXCR on the RT-PCR reads and lists one entry per CDR3 protein. This table has roughly 700,000 distinct CDR3 sequences, 15% to 19% appearing once. On this clonotype itself: Its antigen is undetermined. At one end the junction does not follow the germline gene, possibly because of a read error.

CDR3 size: 14 residues. From germline, CDR1 is LGHDT and CDR2 YNNKEL (reference sequence). The clonotype originates from a man in his fifties who received an inactivated influenza vaccine. The chain joins TRBV3-1 to TRBJ1-4; D uncertain. The specimen comprised PBMCs from blood, sampled 12 days after vaccination. DNA for the CDR3: TGTGCCAGCAGCGCGGGAGGGCTGGGTGAAAGACTGTTTTTT. Translated, it gives CASSAGGLGERLFF.